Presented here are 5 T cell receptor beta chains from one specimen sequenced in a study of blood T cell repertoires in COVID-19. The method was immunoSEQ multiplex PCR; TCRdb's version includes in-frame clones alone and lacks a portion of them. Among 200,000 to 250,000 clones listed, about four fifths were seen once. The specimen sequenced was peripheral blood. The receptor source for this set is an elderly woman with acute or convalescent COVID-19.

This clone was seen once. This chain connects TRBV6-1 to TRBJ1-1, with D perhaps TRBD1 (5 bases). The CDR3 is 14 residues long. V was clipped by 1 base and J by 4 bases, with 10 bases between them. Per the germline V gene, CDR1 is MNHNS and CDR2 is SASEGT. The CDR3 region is CASSEVGVPTEAFF. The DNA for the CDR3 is TGTGCCAGCAGTGAAGTAGGGGTTCCCACTGAAGCTTTCTTT.

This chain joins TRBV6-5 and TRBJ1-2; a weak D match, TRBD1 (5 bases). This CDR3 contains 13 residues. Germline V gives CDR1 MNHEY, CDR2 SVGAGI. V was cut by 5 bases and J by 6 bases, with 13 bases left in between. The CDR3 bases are TGTGCCAGCAGTCGAGGAGTAGGGGATGGCTACACCTTC. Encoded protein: CASSRGVGDGYTF.

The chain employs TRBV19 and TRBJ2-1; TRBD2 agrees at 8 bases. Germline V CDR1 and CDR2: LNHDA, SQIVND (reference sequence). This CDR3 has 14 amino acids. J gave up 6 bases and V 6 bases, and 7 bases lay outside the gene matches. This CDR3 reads CASRDRGGGNEQFF. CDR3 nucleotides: TGTGCCAGTAGGGACCGGGGGGGCGGCAATGAGCAGTTCTTC.

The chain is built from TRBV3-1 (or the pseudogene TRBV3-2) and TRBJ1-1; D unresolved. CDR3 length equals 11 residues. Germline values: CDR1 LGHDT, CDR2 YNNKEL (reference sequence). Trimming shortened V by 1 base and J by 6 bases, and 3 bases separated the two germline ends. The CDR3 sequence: CASSQGPEAFF. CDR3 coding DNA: TGTGCCAGCAGCCAAGGGCCTGAAGCTTTCTTT.

CDR3 nucleotides: TGTGCCATCAGTGAGGGTAGCGGGAGCACAGATACGCAGTATTTT. It encodes CAISEGSGSTDTQYF. The V call is TRBV10-3, the J call TRBJ2-3, with TRBD2 matching 7 bases. The CDR3 sequence is 15 residues long. V lost 2 bases and J lost 0; bases outside the gene matches: 2. Germline loops: CDR1 ENHRY, CDR2 SYGVKD.